This TCR beta chain was sequenced in a study of beta chain features in type 1 diabetes. General study points: Researchers reported that naive, central memory and Treg TCRB repertoires appeared more similar in patients than in healthy donors.

Every isolated RNA sample was fully reverse transcribed, so sequencing captured expressed TCRB transcripts. Clones were read by immunoSEQ multiplex PCR, and TCRdb kept only the in-frame ones, dropping some. The sample holds about 220,000 clones, 11% seen once. Sampling consisted of one heparinised blood draw per donor, averaging approximately 120 mL. V lost 5 bases and J 3 bases, leaving 20 bases between the germline ends. Germline lookup yields CDR1 SEHNR and CDR2 FQNEAQ (reference sequence). The CDR3 length is 16 residues. Notes on this clone: Its antigen is as yet unknown.

This TCR was recovered from a man aged 18 to 29 in good health. Sequencing used central memory CD4+ T cells from blood. The rearrangement uses TRBV7-9 and TRBJ2-7, with D possibly TRBD2 on 5 matching bases. DNA of the CDR3: TGTGCCAGCAGCCGTGGGCTAACGAGGGCTAGCTACGAGCAGTACTTC. Protein sequence: CASSRGLTRASYEQYF.